This passage covers 15 T cell receptor beta chains from one sample sequenced in a study of T cells in Graves' hyperthyroidism and ophthalmopathy. The investigators amplified TCR beta CDR3 regions from RNA transcripts. First-round RT-PCR with HTBI primers amplified the TCR CDR3 region. Each CDR3 protein is one row after TCRdb ran MiXCR on the multiplex PCR reads. The sample shows 300,000 to 350,000 distinct CDR3 sequences, around a fifth of them seen only once. The sequenced sample consisted of blood. The source of these receptors is a woman aged 45-59 years with Graves' hyperthyroidism.

Concerning this clonotype: This sequence may be a read error, since a much larger clone differs from it by one base. The chain joins TRBV10-3 to TRBJ1-2; D unresolved. Germline lookup yields CDR1 ENHRY and CDR2 SYGVKD. The CDR3 runs 13 residues. Trimming removed 10 bases from V and 4 bases from J, with 16 bases in between. CDR3 sequence (DNA): TGTGCCACCTGGATCGGGAAACGCTATGGCTACACCTTC. It encodes CATWIGKRYGYTF.

In this sample, this clonotype turned up many times. The chain combines TRBV2 with TRBJ2-3; D remains ambiguous. CDR1 is SNHLY, CDR2 FYNNEI, per germline. This CDR3 spans 15 amino acids. V gave up 8 bases and J gave up 0 bases, with 15 bases separating them. CDR3 residues: CASEHRVLSTDTQYF. Written as DNA, the CDR3 is TGTGCCAGCGAGCACAGAGTCCTTAGCACAGATACGCAGTATTTT.

This clonotype has only one observation. The chain joins TRBV2 to TRBJ1-4; tentative D call: TRBD1 (5 bases). V was cut by 6 bases and J by 3 bases, with 14 bases left in between. The CDR3 has 15 residues. CDR1 and CDR2 from the germline V gene are SNHLY and FYNNEI. Written as DNA, the CDR3 is TGTGCCAGCAGAGCCCCCGGGGGTGCTAATGAAAAACTGTTTTTT. Translating gives CASRAPGGANEKLFF.

This clonotype was seen a handful of times. This chain uses TRBV5-5 with TRBJ1-4; D may be TRBD1 (6 bases). Between the trimmed V and J ends, which lost 4 bases and 6 bases, there was a span of 16 bases. The length of the CDR3 is 15 residues. Germline V gives CDR1 SGHKS, CDR2 YYEKEE (reference sequence). CDR3 sequence (DNA): TGTGCCAGCAGCCCTCTTTCGGGGGGCCATGAAAAACTGTTTTTT. This gives the protein CASSPLSGGHEKLFF.

V usage is TRBV16 and J usage is TRBJ1-4; possible D gene TRBD1, 6 bases. CDR1 is KGHSY, CDR2 FQNENV, per germline. The CDR3 extends over 15 amino acids. V was pared by 4 bases and J by 3 bases, with 12 bases between. This CDR3 is CASSPRGAANEKLFF. The CDR3 coding sequence is TGTGCCAGCAGCCCCCGGGGGGCAGCTAATGAAAAACTGTTTTTT. Drawing the rest from reference TRBV16 and TRBJ1-4, the complete variable domain is GEEVAQTPKHLVRGEGQKAKLYCAPIKGHSYVFWYQQVLKNEFKFLISFQNENVFDETGMPKERFSAKCLPNSPCSLEIQATKLEDSAVYFCASSPRGAANEKLFFGSGTQLSVL.

This clonotype was observed many times. V gene TRBV12-3 or TRBV12-4 combines with J gene TRBJ2-6; TRBD1 matches at 7 bases. The CDR3 sequence is 15 residues long. Trimming removed 4 bases from V and 0 bases from J; junction bases left unmatched: 0. The CDR3 loop reads CASSSGGSGANVLTF. The CDR3 DNA follows: TGTGCCAGCAGTTCAGGGGGCTCTGGGGCCAACGTCCTGACTTTC.

This clonotype was detected only a few times. J is TRBJ2-7 and V is TRBV12-3 or TRBV12-4; TRBD2 matches 16 bases. Trimming took 4 bases from V and 7 from J; bases not matched to a gene: 7. The CDR3 covers 16 residues. CDR3 residues: CASSSGTSGRAGEQYF. In nucleotides, the CDR3 is TGTGCCAGCAGTTCGGGGACTAGCGGGAGGGCCGGGGAGCAGTACTTC.

This chain connects TRBV4-1 to TRBJ2-7, with TRBD1 as a possible D gene (6 bases). CDR3 size: 17 residues. Trimming took off 0 bases at V and 5 bases at J, with 20 bases between the two ends. Germline V gene lookup returns CDR1 MGHRA and CDR2 YSYEKL. The CDR3 coding sequence is TGCGCCAGCAGCCAAGAAATACAGGGCACTCAAAGGAACGAGCAGTACTTC. This translates into CASSQEIQGTQRNEQYF.

The chain links TRBV18 to TRBJ2-5; possibly TRBD1 or TRBD2 for D (5 bases each). The CDR3 extends over 17 amino acids. Germline V gene sequence: CDR1 KGHSH, CDR2 LQKENI. Trimming stripped 2 bases from V and 2 bases from J, with 18 bases between. In nucleotides, the CDR3 is TGTGCCAGCTCACCAGGTGTAGGCGGAGAGGGGCAAGAGACCCAGTACTTC. Amino acid sequence: CASSPGVGGEGQETQYF.

This clonotype was counted many times. The chain couples TRBV28 to TRBJ2-1; TRBD2 is a possible D gene (6 bases). The CDR3 covers 14 residues. Trimming cost V 5 bases and J 4 bases, with 12 bases left between them. Germline V gene lookup returns CDR1 MDHEN and CDR2 SYDVKM. The DNA for the CDR3 is TGTGCCAGCAGTCCTAGGGCGGGGTACAATGAGCAGTTCTTC. Its translation: CASSPRAGYNEQFF. The complete variable domain, with remaining parts taken from reference TRBV28 and TRBJ2-1, reads DVKVTQSSRYLVKRTGEKVFLECVQDMDHENMFWYRQDPGLGLRLIYFSYDVKMKEKGDIPEGYSVSREKKERFSLILESASTNQTSMYLCASSPRAGYNEQFFGPGTRLTVL.

This clonotype was counted a few times. This chain links TRBV19 with TRBJ2-1, with D hard to call. The germline V and J ends were trimmed by 1 base and 3 bases, with 7 bases remaining between them. Germline CDR1 LNHDA, CDR2 SQIVND (reference sequence). The CDR3 totals 14 residues. The CDR3 spells CASSIGSDYNEQFF. In nucleotides, the CDR3 is TGTGCCAGTAGTATAGGGTCGGACTACAATGAGCAGTTCTTC. Supplemented by reference TRBV19 and TRBJ2-1, the full variable domain reads DGGITQSPKYLFRKEGQNVTLSCEQNLNHDAMYWYRQDPGQGLRLIYYSQIVNDFQKGDIAEGYSVSREKKESFPLTVTSAQKNPTAFYLCASSIGSDYNEQFFGPGTRLTVL.

This clonotype has ten or more counts. The gene calls are TRBV5-1 and TRBJ1-5, with TRBD1 as a possible D gene (5 bases). Germline V CDR1 and CDR2: SGHRS, YFSETQ. The CDR3 runs to 13 residues. V was pared by 2 bases and J by 6 bases, with 9 bases between. For the CDR3, the DNA is TGCGCCAGCAGCTTTCAGGGTTCTCAGCCCCAGCATTTT. Translated, it gives CASSFQGSQPQHF.

This clonotype was picked up many times. The chain combines TRBV7-8 with TRBJ2-1, with 12 bases matching TRBD2. V shed 0 bases, J shed 7 bases, and the junction held 7 bases outside the gene matches. The CDR3 sequence is 17 residues long. Germline loops: CDR1 SGHVS, CDR2 FQNEAQ. The CDR3 bases are TGTGCCAGCAGCTTAGCGAGGCTAGCGGGAGGGCCTAATGAGCAGTTCTTC. Protein sequence: CASSLARLAGGPNEQFF.

In its sample, this clonotype was seen many times. The chain carries TRBV6-1 and TRBJ2-1; 12 nucleotides line up with TRBD2. J lost 9 bases, V lost 7 bases, and 10 bases had no gene match. Per the germline V gene, CDR1 is MNHNS and CDR2 is SASEGT. The CDR3 length is 15 residues. The CDR3 loop is CASTELAGGRGEQFF. The CDR3 nucleotides read TGTGCCAGCACTGAGCTAGCGGGGGGGCGGGGTGAGCAGTTCTTC.

The genes are TRBV27 and TRBJ1-6, with D unresolved. Germline V gene data show CDR1 as MNHEY and CDR2 as SMNVEV (reference sequence). This CDR3 contains 13 residues. Deletions cut 3 bases from V and 5 bases from J, with 5 bases between. This CDR3 is CASSFHDNSPLHF. CDR3 DNA sequence: TGTGCCAGCAGTTTTCACGATAATTCACCCCTCCACTTT.